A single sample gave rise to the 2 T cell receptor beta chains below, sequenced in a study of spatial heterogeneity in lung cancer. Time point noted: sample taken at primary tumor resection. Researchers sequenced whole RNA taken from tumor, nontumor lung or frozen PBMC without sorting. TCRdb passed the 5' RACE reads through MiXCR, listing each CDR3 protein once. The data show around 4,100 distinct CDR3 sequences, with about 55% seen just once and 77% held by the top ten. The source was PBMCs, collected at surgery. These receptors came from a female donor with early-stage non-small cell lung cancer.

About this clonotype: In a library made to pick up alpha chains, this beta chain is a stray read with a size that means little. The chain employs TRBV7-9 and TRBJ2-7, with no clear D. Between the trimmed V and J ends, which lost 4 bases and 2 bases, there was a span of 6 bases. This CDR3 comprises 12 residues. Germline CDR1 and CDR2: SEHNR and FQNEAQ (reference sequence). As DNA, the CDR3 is TGTGCCAGCAGCTCAGGAACCTACGAGCAGTACTTC. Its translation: CASSSGTYEQYF.

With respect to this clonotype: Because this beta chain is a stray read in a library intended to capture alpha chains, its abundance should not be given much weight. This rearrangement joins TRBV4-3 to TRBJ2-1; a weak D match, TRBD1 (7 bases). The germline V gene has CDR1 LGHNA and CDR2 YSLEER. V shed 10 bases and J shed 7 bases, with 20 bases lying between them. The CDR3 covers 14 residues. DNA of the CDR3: TGCGCCACGAGCCAGGGGGGCGCGGGGAATGAGCAGTTCTTC. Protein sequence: CATSQGGAGNEQFF.